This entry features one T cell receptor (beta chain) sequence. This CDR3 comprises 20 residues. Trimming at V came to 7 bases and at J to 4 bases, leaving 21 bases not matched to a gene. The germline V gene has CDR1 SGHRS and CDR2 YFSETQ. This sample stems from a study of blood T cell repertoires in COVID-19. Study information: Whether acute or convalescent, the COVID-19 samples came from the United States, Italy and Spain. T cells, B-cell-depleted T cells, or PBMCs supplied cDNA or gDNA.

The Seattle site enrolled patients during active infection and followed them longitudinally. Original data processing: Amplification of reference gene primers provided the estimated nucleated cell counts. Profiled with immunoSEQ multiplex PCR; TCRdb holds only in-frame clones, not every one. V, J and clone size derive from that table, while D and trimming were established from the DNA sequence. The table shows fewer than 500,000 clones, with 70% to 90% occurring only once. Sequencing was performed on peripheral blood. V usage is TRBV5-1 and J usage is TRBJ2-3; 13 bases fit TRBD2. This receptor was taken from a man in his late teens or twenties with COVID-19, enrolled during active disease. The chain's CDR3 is CASGAARLTSGRAWADTQYF. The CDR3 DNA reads TGCGCCAGCGGAGCCGCCCGTCTAACTAGCGGGAGGGCCTGGGCAGATACGCAGTATTTT.